The sequence of this T cell receptor beta chain was determined in a study of resident and recirculating memory T cells in vitiligo. Study-wide results and limits: Clonality differed among vitiligo lesions, with no unique dominant clone.

On this clone: Its antigen is undetermined.

Stable vitiligo meant no lesion change over the previous 6 months. No patient showed confetti depigmentation, a clinical sign of active disease. No vitiligo treatment was given during the prior three months. V shed 0 bases, J shed 3 bases, and the junction held 6 bases outside the gene matches. Germline V gene data show CDR1 as LGHNA and CDR2 as YSLEER. The CDR3 sequence is 19 residues long. Clones were read by immunoSEQ multiplex PCR, and TCRdb kept only the in-frame ones, dropping some. The data contain around 76,000 clones, 91% of them seen just once; the ten biggest clones take up roughly 5%. The source is a male donor with vitiligo. Sequenced: blood. The rearrangement links TRBV4-3 to TRBJ2-1; 15 bases line up with TRBD2. The CDR3 reads CASSQDRGTSGGSYNEQFF. The CDR3 bases are TGCGCCAGCAGCCAAGATCGAGGGACTAGCGGGGGGAGCTACAATGAGCAGTTCTTC.